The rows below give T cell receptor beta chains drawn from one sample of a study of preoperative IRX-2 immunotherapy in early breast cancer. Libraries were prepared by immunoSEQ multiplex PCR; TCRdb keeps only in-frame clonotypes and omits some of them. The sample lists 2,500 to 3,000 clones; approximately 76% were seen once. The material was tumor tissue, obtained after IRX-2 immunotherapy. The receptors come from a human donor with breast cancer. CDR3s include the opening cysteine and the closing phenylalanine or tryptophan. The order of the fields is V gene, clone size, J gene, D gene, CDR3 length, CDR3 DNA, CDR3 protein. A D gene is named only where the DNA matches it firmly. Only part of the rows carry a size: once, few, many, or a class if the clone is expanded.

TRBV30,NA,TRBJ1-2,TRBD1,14,TGTGCCTGCAAGCCTACAGGGGAAAGACATGGCTACACCTTC,CACKPTGERHGYTF
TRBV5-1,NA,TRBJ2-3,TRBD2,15,TGCGCCAGCAGCTTGGCGGCTAGCGGGAAGGATACGCAGTATTTT,CASSLAASGKDTQYF
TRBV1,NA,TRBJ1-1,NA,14,TGCGCCAGCAGCCAGTACAGGTTGAGGGCTGAAGCTTTCTTT,CASSQYRLRAEAFF
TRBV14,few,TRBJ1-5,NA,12,TGTGCCAGCAGCCAAGGCCGTACAACCCAGCATTTT,CASSQGRTTQHF
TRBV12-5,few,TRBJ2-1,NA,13,TGTGCTAGTGGTCCCCTCACTAGCAATGAGCAGTTCTTC,CASGPLTSNEQFF
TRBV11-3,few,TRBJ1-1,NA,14,TGTGCCAGCAGACCCAAGTTTGACTCAATTTTGGCTTTCTTT,CASRPKFDSILAFF
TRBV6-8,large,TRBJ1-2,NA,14,TGTGCCAGCAGTTACGCGGGGGGCCGCTATGGCTACACCTTC,CASSYAGGRYGYTF
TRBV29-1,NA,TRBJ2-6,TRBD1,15,TGCAGAGCATGGACCCAGGGGGCTGGGGCCAACGTCCTGACTTTC,CRAWTQGAGANVLTF
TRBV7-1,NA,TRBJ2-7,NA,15,TGTGCTAGCAGCTTACGAGGGGGACTCTCCTACGAGCAGTACTTC,CASSLRGGLSYEQYF
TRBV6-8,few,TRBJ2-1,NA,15,TGTGCCAGCAGTTACCCTAGGGTGGGCGACAATGAGCAGTTCTTC,CASSYPRVGDNEQFF